The 27 T cell receptor beta chains listed next were all sequenced from one sample in a study of blood T cell repertoires in COVID-19. Using immunoSEQ multiplex PCR, the repertoire was profiled, and TCRdb retains in-frame clones only, with some absent. The table includes about 130,000 clones, about four fifths detected once. Sample: peripheral blood. Source of these receptors: a man aged 25-40 years with COVID-19, enrolled during active disease.

This clone was seen more than once but under ten times. This rearrangement joins TRBV28 to TRBJ1-1, with no clear D. Per germline, CDR1 MDHEN and CDR2 SYDVKM. CDR3 length equals 15 residues. V lost 6 bases to trimming and J lost 1 base, with 15 bases between them. For the CDR3, the DNA is TGTGCCAGCAGCACAATGATAGAGGGGAACACTGAAGCTTTCTTT. As protein: CASSTMIEGNTEAFF.

The V and J genes are TRBV5-1 and TRBJ2-3; 10 bases match TRBD2. CDR1 and CDR2 from the germline V gene are SGHRS and YFSETQ. The CDR3 totals 19 residues. V dropped 2 bases and J dropped 3; count of bases not matched to a gene: 15. Written as DNA, the CDR3 is TGCGCCAGCAGCTTCCTAGTTGCTAGCGGGGGTAAGGTGACAGATACGCAGTATTTT. It encodes CASSFLVASGGKVTDTQYF. The whole variable domain, filled in from reference TRBV5-1 and TRBJ2-3, reads KAGVTQTPRYLIKTRGQQVTLSCSPISGHRSVSWYQQTPGQGLQFLFEYFSETQRNKGNFPGRFSGRQFSNSRSEMNVSTLELGDSALYLCASSFLVASGGKVTDTQYFGPGTRLTVL.

The chain carries TRBV6-6 and TRBJ2-1; TRBD1 might be the D (6 bases). Looked up from germline, CDR1 is MNHNY and CDR2 is SVGAGI (reference sequence). V lost 2 bases and J lost 0, with 8 bases in between. The length of the CDR3 is 15 residues. CDR3 amino acids: CASSYTGSSYNEQFF. DNA of the CDR3: TGTGCCAGCAGTTACACAGGGAGCTCCTACAATGAGCAGTTCTTC.

V and J are TRBV5-4 and TRBJ2-3; D ambiguous. This CDR3 spans 16 amino acids. Trimming took 0 bases from V and 1 from J, leaving 12 bases between them. The germline CDR1 and CDR2 sequences are SGHNT and YYREEE (reference sequence). Written as DNA, the CDR3 is TGTGCCAGCAGCTTGGAAATCGATACACGCACAGATACGCAGTATTTT. Its protein is CASSLEIDTRTDTQYF.

The chain uses TRBV30 and TRBJ1-1; 9 bases fit TRBD1. The V segment lost 4 bases and the J segment 11 bases; nucleotides outside the gene matches: 5. Germline CDR1 GTSNPN, CDR2 SVGIG (reference sequence). The length of the CDR3 is 11 residues. In nucleotides, the CDR3 is TGTGCCTGGATGGACAGGGGAACGGCTTTCTTT. Protein product: CAWMDRGTAFF.

V gene TRBV9 combines with J gene TRBJ1-4; 10 bases are a match to TRBD1. This CDR3 is 16 amino acids long. Germline CDR1 is SGDLS and CDR2 is YYNGEE. With 3 bases clipped from V and 5 bases from J, the junction kept 7 bases outside the gene matches. The CDR3, as DNA: TGTGCCAGCAGCGCCAATCGACAGGGGGCCAATGAAAAACTGTTTTTT. Its translation is CASSANRQGANEKLFF. Full variable domain (outside the CDR3, taken from reference TRBV9 and TRBJ1-4): DSGVTQTPKHLITATGQRVTLRCSPRSGDLSVYWYQQSLDQGLQFLIQYYNGEERAKGNILERFSAQQFPDLHSELNLSSLELGDSALYFCASSANRQGANEKLFFGSGTQLSVL.

The V and J genes are TRBV2 and TRBJ1-5; maybe TRBD1 (6 bases). In germline, CDR1 is SNHLY, CDR2 FYNNEI. Between the trimmed V and J ends, which lost 9 bases and 6 bases, there was a span of 18 bases. This CDR3 is 14 amino acids long. This CDR3 reads CASKTGELTQPQHF. CDR3 DNA: TGTGCCAGTAAGACAGGCGAATTGACTCAGCCCCAGCATTTT.

The chain has TRBV29-1 and TRBJ2-3; no clear D gene. In germline, CDR1 is SQVTM, CDR2 ANQGSEA. Trimming pared 2 bases from V and 1 base from J, leaving 10 bases between. The CDR3 consists of 14 residues. The DNA for the CDR3 is TGCAGCGTTGAACCCGTAATCGGCACAGATACGCAGTATTTT. Residues: CSVEPVIGTDTQYF.

The chain joins TRBV15 to TRBJ1-5; D gene unclear. Deletions cut 0 bases from V and 0 bases from J, with 12 bases between. CDR3 length: 17 amino acids. Germline CDR1 is LNHNV and CDR2 is YYDKDF (reference sequence). CDR3 in amino acids: CATSRDGRIYSNQPQHF. The CDR3 region has the DNA TGTGCCACCAGCAGAGACGGGAGGATCTATAGCAATCAGCCCCAGCATTTT.

The chain recombines TRBV18 with TRBJ2-3, with TRBD2 identical over 9 bases. Trimming removed 0 bases from V and 5 bases from J; junction bases left unmatched: 3. CDR1 is KGHSH and CDR2 is LQKENI in the germline V gene. The CDR3 has 15 amino acids. The CDR3, as DNA: TGTGCCAGCTCACCACCGATTAGCGGGAGAGATACGCAGTATTTT. Amino acid sequence: CASSPPISGRDTQYF.

The chain uses TRBV29-1 and TRBJ2-7, with D possibly TRBD1 on 5 matching bases. V shed 6 bases and J shed 0 bases, with 12 bases lying between them. Germline V gene lookup returns CDR1 SQVTM and CDR2 ANQGSEA. The CDR3 loop spans 13 amino acids. This CDR3 is CSVSTDTSYEQYF. The CDR3 nucleotides read TGCAGCGTCAGCACGGACACCTCCTACGAGCAGTACTTC.

The V call is TRBV9, the J call TRBJ2-1; 7 nucleotides line up with TRBD2. Per the germline V gene, CDR1 is SGDLS and CDR2 is YYNGEE. The CDR3 contains 15 residues. Trimming at V came to 0 bases and at J to 6 bases, leaving 6 bases not matched to a gene. Here the CDR3 reads CASSVDPSGLNEQFF. In nucleotides, the CDR3 is TGTGCCAGCAGCGTAGACCCTAGCGGTCTCAATGAGCAGTTCTTC.

The chain joins TRBV10-3 to TRBJ2-3; 16 bases are a match to TRBD2. Germline trimming cut 5 bases from V and 1 base from J; bases unmatched to any gene: 6. The germline gives CDR1 ENHRY, CDR2 SYGVKD. The length of the CDR3 is 18 residues. CDR3 region: CAISRGLAGGLGTDTQYF. The CDR3 DNA reads as TGTGCCATCAGTCGGGGACTAGCGGGGGGGCTGGGCACAGATACGCAGTATTTT.

V is TRBV3-1 (or the pseudogene TRBV3-2) and J is TRBJ2-3, with TRBD2 matching over 9 bases. The V and J ends lost 4 bases and 2 bases, in that order; junction bases with no gene match: 4. Per germline, CDR1 LGHDT and CDR2 YNNKEL (reference sequence). The CDR3 runs 15 residues. Here the CDR3 reads CASSPWTSVTDTQYF. CDR3 sequence (DNA): TGTGCCAGCAGCCCCTGGACTAGCGTCACAGATACGCAGTATTTT.

The chain recombines TRBV19 with TRBJ2-1; the match to TRBD2 covers 7 bases. Germline-derived CDR1 and CDR2 are LNHDA and SQIVND (reference sequence). The trim removed 5 bases at V and 2 bases at J, leaving 9 bases unmatched. The CDR3 is 16 residues long. DNA for the CDR3: TGTGCCAGTAGTCCCCCACTAGCGCGGGCCTACAATGAGCAGTTCTTC. Residues: CASSPPLARAYNEQFF.

DNA for the CDR3: TGTGCCAGCAGCTTGACGGGGAACGATGGCTACACCTTC. Protein product: CASSLTGNDGYTF. This sequence joins TRBV11-1 and TRBJ1-2; D remains unclear. The germline V and J ends were trimmed by 3 bases and 6 bases, with 11 bases remaining between them. The CDR3 is 13 amino acids. Per germline, CDR1 SGHAT and CDR2 FQDESV (reference sequence). Together with reference TRBV11-1 and TRBJ1-2, the CDR3 gives the full variable domain: EAEVAQSPRYKITEKSQAVAFWCDPISGHATLYWYRQILGQGPELLVQFQDESVVDDSQLPKDRFSAERLKGVDSTLKIQPAELGDSAMYLCASSLTGNDGYTFGSGTRLTVV.

V usage is TRBV5-6 and J usage is TRBJ2-3, with TRBD1 identical over 9 bases. This CDR3 region has 16 residues. Germline CDR1 reads SGHDT; CDR2 reads YYEEEE. V was clipped by 3 bases and J by 1 base; unmatched bases: 6. The CDR3 region is CASSSGTGLGTDTQYF. As DNA, the CDR3 is TGTGCCAGCAGCTCCGGGACAGGGTTAGGCACAGATACGCAGTATTTT.

This clone was counted many times. The chain joins TRBV5-4 to TRBJ1-1, with 7 positions matching TRBD1. Germline V CDR1 and CDR2: SGHNT, YYREEE (reference sequence). This CDR3 has 13 residues. The V gene end was trimmed by 4 bases and the J gene end by 4 bases; junction bases not matched to a gene: 4. This CDR3 reads CASSVRGFTEAFF. The CDR3 region has the DNA TGTGCCAGCAGCGTCAGGGGGTTCACTGAAGCTTTCTTT.

The CDR3 nucleotides are TGTGCCAGCAGCCTATACAGGGGGGAAAAACTGTTTTTT. It translates to CASSLYRGEKLFF. The chain joins TRBV28 to TRBJ1-4, with 8 positions matching TRBD1. The length of the CDR3 is 13 residues. Germline V gene sequence: CDR1 MDHEN, CDR2 SYDVKM. J lost 8 bases, V lost 6 bases, and 5 bases had no gene match.

The V call is TRBV2, the J call TRBJ2-3; TRBD1 matches 7 bases. The germline gives CDR1 SNHLY, CDR2 FYNNEI. The J segment lost 1 base and the V segment lost 11 bases, leaving 6 bases of the junction unmatched. The CDR3 runs 13 residues. The CDR3 sequence is CAEGQGGTDTQYF. The CDR3 bases are TGTGCCGAGGGGCAGGGGGGCACAGATACGCAGTATTTT.

The rearrangement joins TRBV2 to TRBJ2-7; D ambiguous. This CDR3 region has 19 residues. V was clipped by 4 bases and J by 2 bases, with 27 bases between them. CDR1 and CDR2 from the germline V gene are SNHLY and FYNNEI. CDR3 DNA: TGTGCCAGCAGTGCCCTGGGCCCCTTTAGAGACCCGTTAACCTACGAGCAGTACTTC. Translating it yields CASSALGPFRDPLTYEQYF.

This clone came up a few times. The gene calls are TRBV12-3 or TRBV12-4 and TRBJ2-4, with 8 bases identical to TRBD2. This CDR3 is built from 13 residues. Trimming at V came to 5 bases and at J to 9 bases, leaving 6 bases not matched to a gene. CDR3 DNA sequence: TGTGCCAGCAGTCCGCCCGGGGGGGGCATTCAGTACTTC. This encodes CASSPPGGGIQYF.

This clone was counted a single time. The gene calls are TRBV7-3 and TRBJ1-5; unclear D gene. From germline, CDR1 is SGHTA and CDR2 FQGTGA. CDR3 length: 13 amino acids. V lost 5 bases, J lost 7 bases, and 12 bases lay in between. The CDR3 DNA follows: TGTGCCAGCAGCCCCGTCATGGAGCAGCCCCAGCATTTT. It is translated as CASSPVMEQPQHF.

The chain recombines TRBV5-5 with TRBJ2-7, with 8 bases aligning to TRBD1. This CDR3 has 13 amino acids. The ends lost 5 bases at V and 3 bases at J; junction bases unmatched: 4. The germline CDR1 and CDR2 sequences are SGHKS and YYEKEE (reference sequence). The CDR3 sequence is CASRGTGGYEQYF. CDR3 DNA: TGTGCCAGCAGGGGGACAGGCGGCTACGAGCAGTACTTC.

The V call is TRBV30, the J call TRBJ1-1, with D possibly being TRBD1 (6 bases). V lost 5 bases, J lost 5 bases, and 9 bases lay in between. Germline V gene sequence: CDR1 GTSNPN, CDR2 SVGIG (reference sequence). The CDR3 contains 11 residues. The CDR3 region has the DNA TGTGCCTGGGAAAGGGGGACTGAAGCTTTCTTT. It yields the protein CAWERGTEAFF.

The genes are TRBV9 and TRBJ2-2, with 7 bases matching TRBD2. Looked up from germline, CDR1 is SGDLS and CDR2 is YYNGEE. With 7 bases clipped from V and 0 bases from J, the junction kept 9 bases outside the gene matches. The CDR3 length is 16 residues. CDR3 sequence: CASSPGGGANTGELFF. The DNA for the CDR3 is TGTGCCAGCTCCCCCGGTGGGGGGGCGAACACCGGGGAGCTGTTTTTT.

This clone came up once. This rearrangement joins TRBV7-9 to TRBJ1-2; D perhaps matches TRBD1 (5 bases). The CDR3 runs 15 residues. CDR1 and CDR2 (germline): SEHNR, FQNEAQ (reference sequence). Trimming took 0 bases from V and 4 from J, leaving 12 bases between them. Written as DNA, the CDR3 is TGTGCCAGCAGCTTAGCAAGGGCAGGGATCTATGGCTACACCTTC. It codes for CASSLARAGIYGYTF. Full variable domain (rest looked up from reference TRBV7-9 and TRBJ1-2): DTGVSQNPRHKITKRGQNVTFRCDPISEHNRLYWYRQTLGQGPEFLTYFQNEAQLEKSRLLSDRFSAERPKGSFSTLEIQRTEQGDSAMYLCASSLARAGIYGYTFGSGTRLTVV.